This T cell receptor beta chain comes out of a study of CD8+CD57+ T cells in acquired aplastic anemia. In the study overall: Average DNA yield from sorted CD4+ and CD8+ cells was approximately 3 ug. Study-wide results and caveats: Researchers report that twenty-nine CD8+ CDR3 sequences appeared in both patients and controls.

A word on this clonotype: The antigen is undetermined.

Investigators profiled TCR beta VDJ and CDR3 from genomic DNA template. One entry per CDR3 protein, called by TCRdb with MiXCR from the reads. The sample contains 220,000 or so distinct CDR3 sequences, 65% of which appear only once. CD8+CD57+ cell expansion, shown by flow cytometry, had occurred in the patients selected for sequencing. Every one of the patients had aplastic anemia (severe, acquired). The TCR was taken from a human donor with aplastic anemia. The sequenced material came from sorted CD4+, CD8+, or CD8+CD57+ T cells (not recorded which) from PBMCs.

CDR3 sequence: CAISPQTGTALGYTF. In DNA, the CDR3 is TGTGCCATCAGTCCGCAAACCGGGACAGCCTTAGGCTACACCTTC. The chain couples TRBV10-3 to TRBJ1-2; 7 nucleotides align to TRBD1. Germline V gene sequence: CDR1 ENHRY, CDR2 SYGVKD. V was clipped by 5 bases and J by 8 bases; unmatched bases: 14. The CDR3 spans 15 residues.